The present T cell receptor (beta chain) was sequenced within a study of blood T cell repertoires in COVID-19. For the study at large: Material from acute and convalescent COVID-19 was sourced from the United States, Italy and Spain. T cells, B-cell-depleted T cells, or PBMCs provided the cDNA or gDNA that served as material.

CDR3 length equals 14 residues. CDR1 is GTSNPN and CDR2 is SVGIG in the germline V gene (reference sequence). With 4 bases clipped from V and 4 bases from J, the junction kept 7 bases outside the gene matches. As handled by the study authors: Reference gene primer amplification gave nucleated cell count estimates. Clones were read by immunoSEQ multiplex PCR, and TCRdb kept only the in-frame ones, dropping some. That table gives V, J and clone size, and the DNA gave D and trimming. The sample includes about 230,000 clones, around 80% of them seen just once. This clone occurred once. Sequencing was performed on peripheral blood. The chain uses TRBV30 and TRBJ2-7; TRBD1 agrees at 10 bases. This TCR came from a man in his forties who had recovered from COVID-19. DNA for the CDR3: TGTGCCTGGACCGGTCGGGACAGGGGTTACGAGCAGTACTTC. As protein: CAWTGRDRGYEQYF.